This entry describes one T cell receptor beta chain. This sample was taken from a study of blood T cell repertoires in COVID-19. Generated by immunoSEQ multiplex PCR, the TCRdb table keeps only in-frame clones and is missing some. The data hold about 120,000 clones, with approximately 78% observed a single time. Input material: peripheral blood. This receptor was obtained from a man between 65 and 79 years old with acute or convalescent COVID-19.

The CDR3 DNA is TGTGCCAGCAGCGTAGGTCCGGGAATGATCACTGAAGCTTTCTTT. Its protein is CASSVGPGMITEAFF. The V call is TRBV9, the J call TRBJ1-1; D gene unclear. The germline V gene has CDR1 SGDLS and CDR2 YYNGEE. V lost 0 bases and J 4 bases, leaving 13 bases between the germline ends. This CDR3 is built from 15 residues.